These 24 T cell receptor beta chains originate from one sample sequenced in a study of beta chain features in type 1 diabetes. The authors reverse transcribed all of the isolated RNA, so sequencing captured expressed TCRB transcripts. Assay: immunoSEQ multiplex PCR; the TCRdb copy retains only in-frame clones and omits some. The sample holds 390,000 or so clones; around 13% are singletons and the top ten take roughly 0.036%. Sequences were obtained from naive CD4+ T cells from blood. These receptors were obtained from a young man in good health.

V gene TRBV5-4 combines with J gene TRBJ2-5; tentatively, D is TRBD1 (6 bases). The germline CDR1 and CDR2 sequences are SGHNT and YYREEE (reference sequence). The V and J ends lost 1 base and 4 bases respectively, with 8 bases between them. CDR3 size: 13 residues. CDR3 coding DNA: TGTGCCAGCAGCTTGCAGGGGCGAGAGACCCAGTACTTC. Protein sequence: CASSLQGRETQYF.

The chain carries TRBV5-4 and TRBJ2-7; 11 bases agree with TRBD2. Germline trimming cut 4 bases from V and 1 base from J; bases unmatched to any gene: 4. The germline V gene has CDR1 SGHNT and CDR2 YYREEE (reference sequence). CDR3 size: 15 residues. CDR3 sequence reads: CASSPRLAGSYEQYF. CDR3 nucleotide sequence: TGTGCCAGCAGCCCTAGACTAGCGGGGTCCTACGAGCAGTACTTC.

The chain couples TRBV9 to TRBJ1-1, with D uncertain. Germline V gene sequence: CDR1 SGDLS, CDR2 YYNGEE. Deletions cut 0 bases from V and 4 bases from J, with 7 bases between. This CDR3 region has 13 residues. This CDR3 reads CASSVDQVTEAFF. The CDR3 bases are TGTGCCAGCAGCGTAGATCAGGTCACTGAAGCTTTCTTT. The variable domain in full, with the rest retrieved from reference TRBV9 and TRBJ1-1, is DSGVTQTPKHLITATGQRVTLRCSPRSGDLSVYWYQQSLDQGLQFLIQYYNGEERAKGNILERFSAQQFPDLHSELNLSSLELGDSALYFCASSVDQVTEAFFGQGTRLTVV.

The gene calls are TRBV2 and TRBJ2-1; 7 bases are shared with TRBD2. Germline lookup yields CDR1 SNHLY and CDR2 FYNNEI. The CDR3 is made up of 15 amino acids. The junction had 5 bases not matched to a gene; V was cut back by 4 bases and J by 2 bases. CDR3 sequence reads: CASSGRENTYNEQFF. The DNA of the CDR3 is TGTGCCAGCAGTGGGCGGGAGAACACCTACAATGAGCAGTTCTTC.

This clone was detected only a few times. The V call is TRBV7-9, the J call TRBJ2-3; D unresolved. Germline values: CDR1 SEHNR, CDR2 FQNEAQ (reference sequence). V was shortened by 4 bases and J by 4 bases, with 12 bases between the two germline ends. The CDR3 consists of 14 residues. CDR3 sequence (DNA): TGTGCCAGCAGCTCCTATAAACAAGCAGATACGCAGTATTTT. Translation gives CASSSYKQADTQYF.

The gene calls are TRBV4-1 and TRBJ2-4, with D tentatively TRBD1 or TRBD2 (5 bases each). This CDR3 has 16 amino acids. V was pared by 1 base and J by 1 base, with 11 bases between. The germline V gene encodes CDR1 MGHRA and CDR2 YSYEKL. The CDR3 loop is CASSQGGRLAKNIQYF. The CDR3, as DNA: TGCGCCAGCAGCCAAGGGGGACGGTTGGCCAAAAACATTCAGTACTTC.

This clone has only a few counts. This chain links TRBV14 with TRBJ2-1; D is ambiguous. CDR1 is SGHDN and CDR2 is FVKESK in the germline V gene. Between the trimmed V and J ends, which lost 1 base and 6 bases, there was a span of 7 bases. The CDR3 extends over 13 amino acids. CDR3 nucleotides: TGTGCCAGCAGCCAAGGGCCCCCCAATGAGCAGTTCTTC. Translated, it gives CASSQGPPNEQFF.

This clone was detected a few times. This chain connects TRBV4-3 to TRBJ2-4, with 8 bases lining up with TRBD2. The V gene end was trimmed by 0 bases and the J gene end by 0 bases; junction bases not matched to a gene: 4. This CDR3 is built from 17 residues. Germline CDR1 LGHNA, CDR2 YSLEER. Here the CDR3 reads CASSQESSGRAKNIQYF. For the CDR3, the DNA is TGCGCCAGCAGCCAAGAGTCAAGCGGGAGAGCCAAAAACATTCAGTACTTC.

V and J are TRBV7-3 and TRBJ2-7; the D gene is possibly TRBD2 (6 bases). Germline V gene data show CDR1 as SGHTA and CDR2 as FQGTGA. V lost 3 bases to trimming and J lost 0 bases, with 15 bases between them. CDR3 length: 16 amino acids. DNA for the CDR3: TGTGCCAGCAGCTTCTGCGCGGGACGGATCTCCTACGAGCAGTACGTC. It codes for CASSFCAGRISYEQYV.

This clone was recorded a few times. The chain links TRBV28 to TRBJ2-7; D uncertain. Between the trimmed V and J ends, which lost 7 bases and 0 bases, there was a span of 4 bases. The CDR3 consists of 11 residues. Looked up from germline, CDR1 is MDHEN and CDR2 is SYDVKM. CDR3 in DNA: TGTGCCAGCAAAGACTCCTACGAGCAGTACGTC. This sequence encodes CASKDSYEQYV.

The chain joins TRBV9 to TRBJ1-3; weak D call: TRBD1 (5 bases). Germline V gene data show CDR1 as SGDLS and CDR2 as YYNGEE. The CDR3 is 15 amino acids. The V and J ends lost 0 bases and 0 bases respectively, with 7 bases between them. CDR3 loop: CASSVDQGSGNTIYF. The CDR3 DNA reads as TGTGCCAGCAGCGTAGATCAGGGCTCTGGAAACACCATATATTTT.

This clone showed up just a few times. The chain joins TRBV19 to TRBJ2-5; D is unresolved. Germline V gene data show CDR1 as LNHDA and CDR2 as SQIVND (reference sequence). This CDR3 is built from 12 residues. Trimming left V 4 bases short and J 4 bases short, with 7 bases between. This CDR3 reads CASSSGGETQYF. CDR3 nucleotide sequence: TGTGCCAGTAGTAGTGGTGGAGAGACCCAGTACTTC.

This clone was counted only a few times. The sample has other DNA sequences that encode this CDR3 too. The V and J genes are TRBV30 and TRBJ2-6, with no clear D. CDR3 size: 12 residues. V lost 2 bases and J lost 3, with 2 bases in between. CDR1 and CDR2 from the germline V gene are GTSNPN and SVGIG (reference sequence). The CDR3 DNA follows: TGTGCCTGGAGTAGTGGGGCCAACGTCCTGACTTTC. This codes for CAWSSGANVLTF.

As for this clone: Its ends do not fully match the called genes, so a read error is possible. The CDR3 here is CAWRNIEAFF. The CDR3 region has the DNA TGTGCCTGGAGGAACATTGAAGCTTTCTTT. The chain joins TRBV30 to TRBJ1-1; no definite D call. The V gene's germline CDR1 is GTSNPN and CDR2 SVGIG (reference sequence). The CDR3 is 10 amino acids.

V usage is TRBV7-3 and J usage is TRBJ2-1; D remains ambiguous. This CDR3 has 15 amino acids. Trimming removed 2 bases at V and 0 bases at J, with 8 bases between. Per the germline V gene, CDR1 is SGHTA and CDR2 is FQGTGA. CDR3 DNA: TGTGCCAGCAGCTTAGGACCCAGCTCCTACAATGAGCAGTTCTTC. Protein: CASSLGPSSYNEQFF. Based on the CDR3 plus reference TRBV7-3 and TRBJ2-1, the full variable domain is GAGVSQTPSNKVTEKGKYVELRCDPISGHTALYWYRQSLGQGPEFLIYFQGTGAADDSGLPNDRFFAVRPEGSVSTLKIQRTERGDSAVYLCASSLGPSSYNEQFFGPGTRLTVL.

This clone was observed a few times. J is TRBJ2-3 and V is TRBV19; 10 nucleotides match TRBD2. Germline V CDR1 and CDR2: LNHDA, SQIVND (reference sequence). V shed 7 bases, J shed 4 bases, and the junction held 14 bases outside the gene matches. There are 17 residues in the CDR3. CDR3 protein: CASTNQIGTSVADTQYF. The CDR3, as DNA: TGTGCCAGTACCAACCAAATAGGGACTAGCGTCGCAGATACGCAGTATTTT.

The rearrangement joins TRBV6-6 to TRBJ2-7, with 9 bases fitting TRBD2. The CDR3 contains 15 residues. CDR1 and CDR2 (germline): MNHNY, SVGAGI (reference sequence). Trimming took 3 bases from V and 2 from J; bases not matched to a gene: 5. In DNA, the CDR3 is TGTGCCAGCAGTTATGGTAGCGGGGGTACCTACGAGCAGTACTTC. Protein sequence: CASSYGSGGTYEQYF.

The CDR3 DNA reads TGCGCCAGCAGCTACCTAGGGGGACAGGGACACAATGAGCAGTTCTTC. This sequence encodes CASSYLGGQGHNEQFF. The chain is built from TRBV5-1 and TRBJ2-1; 9 bases are shared with TRBD1. The CDR3 extends over 16 amino acids. CDR1 is SGHRS, CDR2 YFSETQ, per germline. Trimming took 3 bases from V and 5 from J; bases not matched to a gene: 9.

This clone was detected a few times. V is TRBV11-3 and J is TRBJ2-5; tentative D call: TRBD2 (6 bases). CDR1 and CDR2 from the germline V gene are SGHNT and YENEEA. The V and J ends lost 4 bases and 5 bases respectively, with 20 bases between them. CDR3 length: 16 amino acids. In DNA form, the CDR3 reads TGTGCCAGCAGCTCTCCTGGGCGGAGAGGAGGGGAGACCCAGTACTTC. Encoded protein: CASSSPGRRGGETQYF.

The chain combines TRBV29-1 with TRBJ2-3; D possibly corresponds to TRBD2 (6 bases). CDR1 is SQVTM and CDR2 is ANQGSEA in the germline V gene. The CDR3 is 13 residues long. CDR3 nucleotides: TGCACCGTGAGGCGGGGAGTAGCAGATACGCAGTATTTT. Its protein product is CTVRRGVADTQYF.

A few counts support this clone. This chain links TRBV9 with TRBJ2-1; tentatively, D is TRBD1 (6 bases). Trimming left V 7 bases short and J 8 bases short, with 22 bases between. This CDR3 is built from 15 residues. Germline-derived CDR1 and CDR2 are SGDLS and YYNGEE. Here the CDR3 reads CASAPPWTDGDEQFF. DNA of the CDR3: TGTGCCAGCGCACCTCCATGGACAGATGGGGATGAGCAGTTCTTC.

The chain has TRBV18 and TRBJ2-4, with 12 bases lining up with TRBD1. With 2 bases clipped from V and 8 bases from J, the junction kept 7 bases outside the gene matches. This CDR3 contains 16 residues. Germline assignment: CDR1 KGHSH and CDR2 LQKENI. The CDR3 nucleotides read TGTGCCAGCTCACCAGTTGCGGGACAGGGGGCGGACATTCAGTACTTC. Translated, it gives CASSPVAGQGADIQYF.

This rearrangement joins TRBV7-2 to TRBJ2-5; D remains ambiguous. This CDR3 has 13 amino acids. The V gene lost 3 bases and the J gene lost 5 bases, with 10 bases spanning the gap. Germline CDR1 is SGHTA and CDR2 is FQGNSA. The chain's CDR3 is CASSFMPLETQYF. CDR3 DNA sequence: TGTGCCAGCAGCTTTATGCCCTTGGAGACCCAGTACTTC.

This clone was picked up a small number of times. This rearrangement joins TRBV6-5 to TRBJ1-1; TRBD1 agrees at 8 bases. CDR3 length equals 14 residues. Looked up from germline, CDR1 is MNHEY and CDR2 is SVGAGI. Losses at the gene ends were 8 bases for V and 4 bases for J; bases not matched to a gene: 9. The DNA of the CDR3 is TGTGCCAGCGGGCGACAGGGGCCCCGCACTGAAGCTTTCTTT. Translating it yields CASGRQGPRTEAFF.